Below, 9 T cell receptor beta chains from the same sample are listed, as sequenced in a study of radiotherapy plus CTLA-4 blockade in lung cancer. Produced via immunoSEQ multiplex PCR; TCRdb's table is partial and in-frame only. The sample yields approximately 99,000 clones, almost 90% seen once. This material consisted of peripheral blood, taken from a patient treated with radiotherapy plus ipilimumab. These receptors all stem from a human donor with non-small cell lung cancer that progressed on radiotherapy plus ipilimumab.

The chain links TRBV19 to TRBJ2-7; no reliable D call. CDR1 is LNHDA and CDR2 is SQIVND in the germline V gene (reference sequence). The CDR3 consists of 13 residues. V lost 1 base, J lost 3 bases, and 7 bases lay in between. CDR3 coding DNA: TGTGCCAGTAGTATAGTCGTTTTCTACGAGCAGTACTTC. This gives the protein CASSIVVFYEQYF.

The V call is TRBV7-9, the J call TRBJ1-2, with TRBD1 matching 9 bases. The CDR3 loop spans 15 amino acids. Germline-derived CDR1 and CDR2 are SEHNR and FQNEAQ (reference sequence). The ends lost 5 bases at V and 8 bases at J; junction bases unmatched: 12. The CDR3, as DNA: TGTGCCAGCAGCCCGCAGGGACAGGGATTTAGCGGCTACACCTTC. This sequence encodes CASSPQGQGFSGYTF.

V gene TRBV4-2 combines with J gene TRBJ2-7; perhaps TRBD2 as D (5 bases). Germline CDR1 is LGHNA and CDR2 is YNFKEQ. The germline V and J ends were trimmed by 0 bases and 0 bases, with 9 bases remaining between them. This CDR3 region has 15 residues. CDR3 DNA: TGTGCCAGCAGCCAAGATGCCGGGGTCTCCTACGAGCAGTACTTC. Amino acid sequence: CASSQDAGVSYEQYF.

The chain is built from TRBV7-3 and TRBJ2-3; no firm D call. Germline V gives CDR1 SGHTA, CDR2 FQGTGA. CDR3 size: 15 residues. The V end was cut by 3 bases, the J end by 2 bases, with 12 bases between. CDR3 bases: TGTGCCAGCAGCTTCCATGACGGACCCACAGATACGCAGTATTTT. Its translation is CASSFHDGPTDTQYF.

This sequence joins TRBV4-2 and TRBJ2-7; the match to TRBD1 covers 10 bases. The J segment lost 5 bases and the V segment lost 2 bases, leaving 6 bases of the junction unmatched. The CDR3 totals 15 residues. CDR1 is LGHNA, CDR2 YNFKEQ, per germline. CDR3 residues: CASSQNAGQGNEQYF. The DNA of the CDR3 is TGTGCCAGCAGCCAAAACGCGGGACAGGGGAACGAGCAGTACTTC.

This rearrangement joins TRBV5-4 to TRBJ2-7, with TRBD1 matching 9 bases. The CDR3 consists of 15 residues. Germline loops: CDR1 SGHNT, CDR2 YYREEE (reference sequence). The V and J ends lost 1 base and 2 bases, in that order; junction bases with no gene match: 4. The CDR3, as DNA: TGTGCCAGCAGCTTGTCCGGGACAGGGACCTACGAGCAGTACTTC. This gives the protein CASSLSGTGTYEQYF.

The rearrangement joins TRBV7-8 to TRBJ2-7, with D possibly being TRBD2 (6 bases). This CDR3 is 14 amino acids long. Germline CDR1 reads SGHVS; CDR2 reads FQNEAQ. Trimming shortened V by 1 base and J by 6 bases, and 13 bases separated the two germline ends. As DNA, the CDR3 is TGTGCCAGCAGCTTAGTAGCGGTCGTCTCCGAGCAGTACTTC. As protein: CASSLVAVVSEQYF.

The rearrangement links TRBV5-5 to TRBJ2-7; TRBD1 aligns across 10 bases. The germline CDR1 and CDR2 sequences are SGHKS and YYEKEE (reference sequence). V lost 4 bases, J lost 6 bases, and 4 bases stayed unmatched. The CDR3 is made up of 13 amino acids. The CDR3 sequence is CASSGTGASEQYF. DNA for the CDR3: TGTGCCAGCAGCGGGACAGGGGCCAGCGAGCAGTACTTC.

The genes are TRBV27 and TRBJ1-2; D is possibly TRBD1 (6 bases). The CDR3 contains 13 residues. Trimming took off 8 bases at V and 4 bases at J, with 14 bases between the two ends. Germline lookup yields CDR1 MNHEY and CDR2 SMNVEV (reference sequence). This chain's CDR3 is CASSYRDFYGYTF. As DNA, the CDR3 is TGTGCCAGCTCCTACAGGGATTTCTATGGCTACACCTTC.